Listed below are T cell receptor beta chains from one sample, sequenced in a study of shared clonotypes between healthy human individuals. Sequencing used immunoSEQ multiplex PCR; TCRdb keeps in-frame clones, though not all of them. The sample holds about 2 million clones, over 85% seen once. Specimen: naive CD8+ T cells sorted from blood. These TCRs come from a young man in good health. Each CDR3 is given with its conserved first and last residue. The D gene is left open where the match is weak. Clone sizes are given selectively: once, few, many, or a class where the clone is expanded.

v_gene: TRBV5-4; j_gene: TRBJ2-3; d_gene: TRBD2; abundance: .; CDR3nt: TGTGCCAGCAGCTTATTTTGGCAGGAGCGGGAGGGAGGCACAGATACGCAGTATTTT; CDR3aa: CASSLFWQEREGGTDTQYF
v_gene: TRBV2; j_gene: TRBJ2-7; d_gene: TRBD1; abundance: .; CDR3nt: TGTGCCAGCAGTGAGGGACAGGCCTACTACGAGCAGTACTTC; CDR3aa: CASSEGQAYYEQYF
v_gene: TRBV9; j_gene: TRBJ2-3; d_gene: .; abundance: once; CDR3nt: TGTGCCAGCAGCGTAGACCGTAGCACAGATACGCAGTATTTT; CDR3aa: CASSVDRSTDTQYF
v_gene: TRBV18; j_gene: TRBJ2-7; d_gene: TRBD1; abundance: .; CDR3nt: TGTGCCAGCTCGGACAGGATTGCCTACGAGCAGTACTTC; CDR3aa: CASSDRIAYEQYF
v_gene: TRBV6-5; j_gene: TRBJ2-7; d_gene: .; abundance: once; CDR3nt: TGTGCCAGCAGTTATGACGAAGGGGTCTACGAGCAGTACTTC; CDR3aa: CASSYDEGVYEQYF
v_gene: TRBV10-2; j_gene: TRBJ2-4; d_gene: .; abundance: .; CDR3nt: TGCGCCAGCAGTGAGTCGATTCTAGCCAAAAACATTCAGTACTTC; CDR3aa: CASSESILAKNIQYF
v_gene: TRBV11-2; j_gene: TRBJ2-5; d_gene: .; abundance: .; CDR3nt: TGTGCCAGCAGCTTAGTCGGCGGGTTTGGAGAGACCCAGTACTTC; CDR3aa: CASSLVGGFGETQYF
v_gene: TRBV7-7; j_gene: TRBJ2-4; d_gene: .; abundance: .; CDR3nt: TGTGCTAGAATCATGACAGGGGTGCGCGGGAGGGCCCGGGCCAAAAACATTCAGTACTTC; CDR3aa: CARIMTGVRGRARAKNIQYF
v_gene: TRBV19; j_gene: TRBJ1-1; d_gene: .; abundance: .; CDR3nt: TGTGCCAGTACCACCAACACTGAAGCTTTCTTT; CDR3aa: CASTTNTEAFF
v_gene: TRBV27; j_gene: TRBJ1-6; d_gene: .; abundance: .; CDR3nt: TGTGCCAGCAGTCTGGGACCGGGCTCCTATAATTCACCCCTCCACTTT; CDR3aa: CASSLGPGSYNSPLHF
v_gene: TRBV7-8; j_gene: TRBJ2-1; d_gene: TRBD2; abundance: .; CDR3nt: TGTGCCAGCAGCGCCAGCGGGGGGGGATACAATGAGCAGTTCTTC; CDR3aa: CASSASGGGYNEQFF
v_gene: TRBV27; j_gene: TRBJ2-3; d_gene: TRBD1; abundance: once; CDR3nt: TGTGCCAGCACCGGGACAGGGTACGATACGCAGTATTTT; CDR3aa: CASTGTGYDTQYF
v_gene: TRBV11-2; j_gene: TRBJ2-7; d_gene: TRBD1; abundance: .; CDR3nt: TGTGCCAGCAGCTTAGGGACAGGGTCAGGCGAGCAGTACTTC; CDR3aa: CASSLGTGSGEQYF
v_gene: TRBV6-5; j_gene: TRBJ1-6; d_gene: .; abundance: .; CDR3nt: TGTGCCGGTTCAGGGCCGTCACCCCTCCACTTT; CDR3aa: CAGSGPSPLHF
v_gene: TRBV28; j_gene: TRBJ2-1; d_gene: TRBD2; abundance: .; CDR3nt: TGTGCCAGCAGTTTCCCTAGCGGGGGGGTGGATGAGCAGTTCTTC; CDR3aa: CASSFPSGGVDEQFF
v_gene: TRBV7-9; j_gene: TRBJ1-4; d_gene: TRBD1; abundance: .; CDR3nt: TGTGCCAGCAGCCCCTCGGGACAGGATAATGAAAAACTGTTTTTT; CDR3aa: CASSPSGQDNEKLFF
v_gene: TRBV9; j_gene: TRBJ2-3; d_gene: .; abundance: .; CDR3nt: TGTGCCAGCAGCGCACAAGGGGCTAGCACAGATACGCAGTATTTT; CDR3aa: CASSAQGASTDTQYF
v_gene: TRBV13; j_gene: TRBJ2-2; d_gene: .; abundance: .; CDR3nt: TGTGCCAGCGCAGGAACCTCGAACACCGGGGAGCTGTTTTTT; CDR3aa: CASAGTSNTGELFF
v_gene: TRBV28; j_gene: TRBJ2-1; d_gene: .; abundance: .; CDR3nt: TGTGCCAGCAGTTTAGCCGGGCCCAGTGAGCAGTTCTTC; CDR3aa: CASSLAGPSEQFF
v_gene: TRBV6-5; j_gene: TRBJ2-7; d_gene: TRBD2; abundance: .; CDR3nt: TGTGCCAGCAGTTACTCGGGCCGGGGGGGGTACGAGCAGTACTTC; CDR3aa: CASSYSGRGGYEQYF
v_gene: TRBV6-5; j_gene: TRBJ1-5; d_gene: .; abundance: .; CDR3nt: TGTGCCAGCAGTGAAAACGGGGGGGATCAGCCCCAGCATTTT; CDR3aa: CASSENGGDQPQHF
v_gene: TRBV28; j_gene: TRBJ2-2; d_gene: .; abundance: .; CDR3nt: TGTGCCAGCAGTTCCCTCTCGGGTTCCGGGGAGCTGTTTTTT; CDR3aa: CASSSLSGSGELFF
v_gene: TRBV29-1; j_gene: TRBJ2-7; d_gene: TRBD1; abundance: .; CDR3nt: TGCAGCGTTGAATTGGGGACAGATTTGGTCTCCGAGCAGTACTTC; CDR3aa: CSVELGTDLVSEQYF
v_gene: TRBV10-1; j_gene: TRBJ2-2; d_gene: .; abundance: .; CDR3nt: TGCGCCAGCAGTGATACGCGGACCGGGGAGCTGTTTTTT; CDR3aa: CASSDTRTGELFF
v_gene: TRBV10-2; j_gene: TRBJ1-2; d_gene: .; abundance: .; CDR3nt: TGCGCCAGCAGTGAGACGAATTCAGGAGATGGCTACACCTTC; CDR3aa: CASSETNSGDGYTF
v_gene: TRBV25-1; j_gene: TRBJ1-5; d_gene: TRBD1; abundance: .; CDR3nt: TGTGCCAGCAGTGCAGGACAGGGCAATCAGCCCCAGCATTTT; CDR3aa: CASSAGQGNQPQHF
v_gene: TRBV27; j_gene: TRBJ2-7; d_gene: TRBD1; abundance: .; CDR3nt: TGTGCCAGCAGTTCGTCGGCAGGGGGCGTAACCTACGAGCAGTACTTC; CDR3aa: CASSSSAGGVTYEQYF
v_gene: TRBV28; j_gene: TRBJ2-7; d_gene: TRBD2; abundance: .; CDR3nt: TGTGCCAGCAGTCCCTACCGGGGGGGCGAGCAGTACTTC; CDR3aa: CASSPYRGGEQYF
v_gene: TRBV7-8; j_gene: TRBJ2-7; d_gene: .; abundance: .; CDR3nt: TGTGCCAGCAGCTTAGAGGTTGGTACAGGGAGTTACGAGCAGTACTTC; CDR3aa: CASSLEVGTGSYEQYF
v_gene: TRBV5-4; j_gene: TRBJ2-2; d_gene: .; abundance: .; CDR3nt: TGTGCCAGCAGCTTGTTTAGGGACGCGAACACCGGGGAGCTGTTTTTT; CDR3aa: CASSLFRDANTGELFF
v_gene: TRBV4-1; j_gene: TRBJ2-1; d_gene: .; abundance: .; CDR3nt: TGCGCCAGCAGCCAATCAACAGGGTTGGCCGGGGATGAGCAGTTCTTC; CDR3aa: CASSQSTGLAGDEQFF
v_gene: TRBV7-9; j_gene: TRBJ1-4; d_gene: .; abundance: .; CDR3nt: TGTGCCAGCAGCCCCCAACCAACGAATGAAAAACTGTTTTTT; CDR3aa: CASSPQPTNEKLFF
v_gene: TRBV11-3; j_gene: TRBJ1-1; d_gene: .; abundance: .; CDR3nt: TGTGCCAGCAGCCCTATTGTGAACACTGAAGCTTTCTTT; CDR3aa: CASSPIVNTEAFF
v_gene: TRBV5-1; j_gene: TRBJ2-7; d_gene: .; abundance: .; CDR3nt: TGCGCCAGCAGCTTGTGGGGGAGCGGAGAAGGGTACGAGCAGTACTTC; CDR3aa: CASSLWGSGEGYEQYF
v_gene: TRBV11-1; j_gene: TRBJ2-5; d_gene: .; abundance: .; CDR3nt: TGTGCCAGCAGCTTAGCGGGAGGGGGCGGAGAGACCCAGTACTTC; CDR3aa: CASSLAGGGGETQYF
v_gene: TRBV6-1; j_gene: TRBJ2-7; d_gene: .; abundance: .; CDR3nt: TGTGCCAGCAGCCCCCGCGGGACAGCATACGAGCAGTACTTC; CDR3aa: CASSPRGTAYEQYF
v_gene: TRBV11-2; j_gene: TRBJ2-7; d_gene: .; abundance: .; CDR3nt: TGTGCCAGCAGCTTAGATCCAGGGGACGAGCAGTACTTC; CDR3aa: CASSLDPGDEQYF
v_gene: TRBV13; j_gene: TRBJ2-7; d_gene: TRBD1; abundance: .; CDR3nt: TGTGCCAGCAGCTCCTATTTACCGGGACAGGGGGCGCAAGCCTACGAGCAGTACTTC; CDR3aa: CASSSYLPGQGAQAYEQYF
v_gene: TRBV27; j_gene: TRBJ2-3; d_gene: TRBD1; abundance: .; CDR3nt: TGTGCCAGCAGTTCCCGGACAGGGGGCACAGATACGCAGTATTTT; CDR3aa: CASSSRTGGTDTQYF
v_gene: TRBV10-2; j_gene: TRBJ2-7; d_gene: .; abundance: .; CDR3nt: TGCGCCAGCAGTGAGTCGCGACCCAGGGTAAAGACCTACGAGCAGTACTTC; CDR3aa: CASSESRPRVKTYEQYF
v_gene: TRBV27; j_gene: TRBJ1-1; d_gene: TRBD1; abundance: once; CDR3nt: TGTGCCAGCAGTTTAACGGCAGGGGGGGACACTGAAGCTTTCTTT; CDR3aa: CASSLTAGGDTEAFF
v_gene: TRBV30; j_gene: TRBJ2-2; d_gene: TRBD2; abundance: once; CDR3nt: TGTGCCTGGAGTGTGGCTAGCGGGAGCCTGAACACCGGGGAGCTGTTTTTT; CDR3aa: CAWSVASGSLNTGELFF
v_gene: TRBV27; j_gene: TRBJ2-1; d_gene: TRBD1; abundance: .; CDR3nt: TGTGCCAGCAGTTTCGGGACAGGGAGTGAGAATGAGCAGTTCTTC; CDR3aa: CASSFGTGSENEQFF
v_gene: TRBV20-1; j_gene: TRBJ2-7; d_gene: .; abundance: .; CDR3nt: TGCAGTGCCACCGAGGGCTACGAGCAGTACTTC; CDR3aa: CSATEGYEQYF
v_gene: TRBV2; j_gene: TRBJ2-7; d_gene: .; abundance: .; CDR3nt: TGTGCCAGCAGTGACGAGGGAGATCACGAGCAGTACTTC; CDR3aa: CASSDEGDHEQYF
v_gene: TRBV15; j_gene: TRBJ2-1; d_gene: TRBD2; abundance: .; CDR3nt: TGTGCCACCAGCAGGGTTAGCGGGAATCCCTACAATGAGCAGTTCTTC; CDR3aa: CATSRVSGNPYNEQFF
v_gene: TRBV4-1; j_gene: TRBJ1-1; d_gene: TRBD1; abundance: .; CDR3nt: TGCGCCAGCAGCCAAAGACAGGGGGGGAACACTGAAGCTTTCTTT; CDR3aa: CASSQRQGGNTEAFF
v_gene: TRBV28; j_gene: TRBJ2-3; d_gene: .; abundance: once; CDR3nt: TGTGCCAGCAGCCCCCTCGGACCGCAGGTCACAGATACGCAGTATTTT; CDR3aa: CASSPLGPQVTDTQYF
v_gene: TRBV4-1; j_gene: TRBJ2-5; d_gene: TRBD2; abundance: .; CDR3nt: TGCGCCAGCAGCCAGCCCGGGACTAGCGACCAAGAGACCCAGTACTTC; CDR3aa: CASSQPGTSDQETQYF
v_gene: TRBV5-6; j_gene: TRBJ2-7; d_gene: .; abundance: .; CDR3nt: TGTGCCAGCAGCCCCGGTTTTTCCTACGAGCAGTACTTC; CDR3aa: CASSPGFSYEQYF
v_gene: TRBV6-1; j_gene: TRBJ2-7; d_gene: TRBD1; abundance: .; CDR3nt: TGTGCCAGCAGCGAAACCCTATCGACAGGGACCTACGAGCAGTACTTC; CDR3aa: CASSETLSTGTYEQYF
v_gene: TRBV7-2; j_gene: TRBJ2-3; d_gene: .; abundance: .; CDR3nt: TGTGCCAGCAGCCCCTATGGCCCGCTAGTGGGGGATACGCAGTATTTT; CDR3aa: CASSPYGPLVGDTQYF
v_gene: TRBV4-1; j_gene: TRBJ1-5; d_gene: TRBD1; abundance: once; CDR3nt: TGCGCCAGCAGCCAAGATGCCAGGGGGTCACAGCCCCAGCATTTT; CDR3aa: CASSQDARGSQPQHF
v_gene: TRBV5-4; j_gene: TRBJ1-6; d_gene: .; abundance: .; CDR3nt: TGTGCCAGCAGGACCCCGTCATCACCCCTCCACTTT; CDR3aa: CASRTPSSPLHF
v_gene: TRBV6-5; j_gene: TRBJ2-7; d_gene: .; abundance: .; CDR3nt: TGTGCCAGCAGTTACTCGGCTAGCGAGTACGAGCAGTACTTC; CDR3aa: CASSYSASEYEQYF
v_gene: TRBV6-5; j_gene: TRBJ1-2; d_gene: .; abundance: once; CDR3nt: TGTGCCAGCAGTACCTTTGTAAGGGATAATGGCTACACCTTC; CDR3aa: CASSTFVRDNGYTF
v_gene: TRBV7-9; j_gene: TRBJ2-7; d_gene: TRBD1; abundance: .; CDR3nt: TGTGCCAGCGGACCGGACGGGCAGGGGGCCTACGAGCAGTACTTC; CDR3aa: CASGPDGQGAYEQYF
v_gene: TRBV6-6; j_gene: TRBJ1-1; d_gene: .; abundance: .; CDR3nt: TGTGCCAGCATCCTCCCCGCAGGTAACACTGAAGCTTTCTTT; CDR3aa: CASILPAGNTEAFF
v_gene: TRBV4-1; j_gene: TRBJ2-3; d_gene: .; abundance: .; CDR3nt: TGCGCCAGCAGCCAAGTTCTACGGGCAGATACGCAGTATTTT; CDR3aa: CASSQVLRADTQYF